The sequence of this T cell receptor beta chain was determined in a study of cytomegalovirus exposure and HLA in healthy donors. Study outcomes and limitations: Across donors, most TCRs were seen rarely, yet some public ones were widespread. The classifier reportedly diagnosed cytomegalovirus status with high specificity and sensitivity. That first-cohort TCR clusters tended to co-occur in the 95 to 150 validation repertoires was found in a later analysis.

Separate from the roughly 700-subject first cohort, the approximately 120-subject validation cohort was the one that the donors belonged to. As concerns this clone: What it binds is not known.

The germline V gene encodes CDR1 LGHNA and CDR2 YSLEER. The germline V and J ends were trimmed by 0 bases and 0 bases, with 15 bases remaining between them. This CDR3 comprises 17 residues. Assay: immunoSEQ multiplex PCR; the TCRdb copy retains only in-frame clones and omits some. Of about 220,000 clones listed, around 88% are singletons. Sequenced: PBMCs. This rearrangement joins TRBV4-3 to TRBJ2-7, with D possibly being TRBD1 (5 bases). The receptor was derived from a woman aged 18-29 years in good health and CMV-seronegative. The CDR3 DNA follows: TGCGCCAGCAGCCAAGATCGTCCGGACGGACACTCCTACGAGCAGTACTTC. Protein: CASSQDRPDGHSYEQYF.